Sequencing of this TCR beta chain was carried out in a study of CD8 T cells in ankylosing spondylitis. This CDR3 is built from 13 residues. V lost 3 bases and J lost 6, with 9 bases in between. This clonotype was observed a few times. MiXCR, applied by TCRdb to the 5' RACE reads, yields one record per CDR3 protein. The data contain about 400,000 distinct CDR3 sequences, 20% of them seen just once; the ten biggest clones take up about an eighth. Sequencing was performed on blood, either unsorted or a sorted T cell fraction (not recorded which). J is TRBJ1-5 and V is TRBV12-3 or TRBV12-4; D is ambiguous. The receptor's source is a male donor with ankylosing spondylitis or in good health (not recorded which). This CDR3 reads CASSFGVRQPQHF. The DNA of the CDR3 is TGTGCCAGCAGTTTTGGTGTCCGTCAGCCCCAGCATTTT.